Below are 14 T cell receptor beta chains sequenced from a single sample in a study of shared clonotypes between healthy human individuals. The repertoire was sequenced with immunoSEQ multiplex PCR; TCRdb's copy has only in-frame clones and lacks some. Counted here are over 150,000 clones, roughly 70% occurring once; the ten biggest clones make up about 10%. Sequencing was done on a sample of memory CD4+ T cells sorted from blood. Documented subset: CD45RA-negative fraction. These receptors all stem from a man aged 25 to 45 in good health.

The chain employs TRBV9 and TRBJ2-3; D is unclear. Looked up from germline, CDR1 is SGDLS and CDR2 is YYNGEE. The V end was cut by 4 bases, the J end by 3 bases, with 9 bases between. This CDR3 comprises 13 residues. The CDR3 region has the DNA TGTGCCAGCAGCTGGAGTTTTACAGATACGCAGTATTTT. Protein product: CASSWSFTDTQYF.

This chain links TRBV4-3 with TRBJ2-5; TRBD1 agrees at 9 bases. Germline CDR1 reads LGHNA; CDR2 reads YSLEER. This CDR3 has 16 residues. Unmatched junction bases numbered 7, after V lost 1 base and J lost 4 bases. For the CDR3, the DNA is TGCGCCAGCAGCCAAGTGACGGGACAGGGTCGAGAGACCCAGTACTTC. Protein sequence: CASSQVTGQGRETQYF.

The CDR3 spells CSVEGVAKNIQYF. CDR3 nucleotides: TGCAGCGTTGAAGGGGTAGCCAAAAACATTCAGTACTTC. The rearrangement uses TRBV29-1 and TRBJ2-4; D remains ambiguous. Trimming cost V 1 base and J 0 bases, with 4 bases left between them. This CDR3 contains 13 residues. The germline V gene has CDR1 SQVTM and CDR2 ANQGSEA.

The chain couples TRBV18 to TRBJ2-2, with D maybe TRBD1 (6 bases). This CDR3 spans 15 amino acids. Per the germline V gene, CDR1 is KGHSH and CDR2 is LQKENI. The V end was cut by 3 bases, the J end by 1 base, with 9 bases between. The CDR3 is CASSPRQENTGELFF. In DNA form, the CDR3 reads TGTGCCAGCTCACCCCGACAGGAGAACACCGGGGAGCTGTTTTTT.

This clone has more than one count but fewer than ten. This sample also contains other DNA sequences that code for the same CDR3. For the CDR3, the DNA is TGTGCCAGCAGCCAAGCTCTAGTCTACGGGGAGCTGTTTTTT. Its translation is CASSQALVYGELFF. The V and J genes are TRBV14 and TRBJ2-2; D is uncertain. The CDR3 contains 14 residues. The germline V and J ends were trimmed by 1 base and 7 bases, with 10 bases remaining between them. Germline-derived CDR1 and CDR2 are SGHDN and FVKESK.

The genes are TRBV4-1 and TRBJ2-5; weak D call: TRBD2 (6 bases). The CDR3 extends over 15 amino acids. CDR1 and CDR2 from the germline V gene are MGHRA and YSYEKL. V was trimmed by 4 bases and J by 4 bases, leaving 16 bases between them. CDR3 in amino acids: CASSPSGVEGETQYF. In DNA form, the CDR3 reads TGCGCCAGCAGCCCGAGCGGCGTGGAGGGAGAGACCCAGTACTTC.

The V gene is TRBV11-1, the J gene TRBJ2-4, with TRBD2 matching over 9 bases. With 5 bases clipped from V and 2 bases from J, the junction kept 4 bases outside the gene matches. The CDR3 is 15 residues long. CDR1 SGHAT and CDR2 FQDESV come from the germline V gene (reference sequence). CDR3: CASSRGGGSKNIQYF. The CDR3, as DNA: TGTGCCAGCAGCCGCGGGGGGGGATCCAAAAACATTCAGTACTTC. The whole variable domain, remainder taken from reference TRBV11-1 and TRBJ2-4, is EAEVAQSPRYKITEKSQAVAFWCDPISGHATLYWYRQILGQGPELLVQFQDESVVDDSQLPKDRFSAERLKGVDSTLKIQPAELGDSAMYLCASSRGGGSKNIQYFGAGTRLSVL.

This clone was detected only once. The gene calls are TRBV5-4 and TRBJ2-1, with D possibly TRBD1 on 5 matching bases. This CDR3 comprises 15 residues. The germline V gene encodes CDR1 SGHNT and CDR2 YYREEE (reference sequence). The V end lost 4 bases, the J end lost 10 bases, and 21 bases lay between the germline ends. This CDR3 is CASSPDQEVYREQFF. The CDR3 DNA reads TGTGCCAGCAGCCCTGACCAAGAAGTATACAGGGAGCAGTTCTTC.

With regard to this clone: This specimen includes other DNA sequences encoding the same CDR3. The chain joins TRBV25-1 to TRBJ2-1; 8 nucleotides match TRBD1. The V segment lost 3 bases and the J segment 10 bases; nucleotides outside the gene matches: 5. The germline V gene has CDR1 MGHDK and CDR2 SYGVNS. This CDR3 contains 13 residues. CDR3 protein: CASSETGAGEQFF. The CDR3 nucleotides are TGTGCCAGCAGTGAGACAGGGGCTGGGGAGCAGTTCTTC. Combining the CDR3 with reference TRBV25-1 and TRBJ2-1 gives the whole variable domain EADIYQTPRYLVIGTGKKITLECSQTMGHDKMYWYQQDPGMELHLIHYSYGVNSTEKGDLSSESTVSRIRTEHFPLTLESARPSHTSQYLCASSETGAGEQFFGPGTRLTVL.

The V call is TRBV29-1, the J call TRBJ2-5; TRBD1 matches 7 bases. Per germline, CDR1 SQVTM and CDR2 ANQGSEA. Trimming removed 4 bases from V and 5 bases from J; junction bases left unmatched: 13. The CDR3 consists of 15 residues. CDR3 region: CSVAARQGFGETQYF. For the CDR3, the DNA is TGCAGCGTTGCAGCGCGACAGGGCTTCGGCGAGACCCAGTACTTC.

In nucleotides, the CDR3 is TGTGCCAGCAGTACCGACAGGGCTGGGGCCAACGTCCTGACTTTC. It yields the protein CASSTDRAGANVLTF. This sequence joins TRBV6-5 and TRBJ2-6; 7 positions agree with TRBD1. The CDR3 totals 15 residues. Unmatched junction bases numbered 3, after V lost 5 bases and J lost 2 bases. Germline V gives CDR1 MNHEY, CDR2 SVGAGI.

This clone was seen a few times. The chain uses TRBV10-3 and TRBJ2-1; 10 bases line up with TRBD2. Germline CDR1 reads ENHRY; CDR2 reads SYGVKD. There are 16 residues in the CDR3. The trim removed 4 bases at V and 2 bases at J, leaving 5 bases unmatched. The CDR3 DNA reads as TGTGCCATCAGTGGGACTAGCGGTTATACCTACAATGAGCAGTTCTTC. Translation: CAISGTSGYTYNEQFF.

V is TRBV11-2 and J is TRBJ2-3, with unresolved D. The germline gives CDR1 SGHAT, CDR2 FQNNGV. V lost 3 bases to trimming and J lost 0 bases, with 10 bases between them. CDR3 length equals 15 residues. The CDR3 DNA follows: TGTGCCAGCAGCTTCCCCTCGCCAAGCACAGATACGCAGTATTTT. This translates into CASSFPSPSTDTQYF.

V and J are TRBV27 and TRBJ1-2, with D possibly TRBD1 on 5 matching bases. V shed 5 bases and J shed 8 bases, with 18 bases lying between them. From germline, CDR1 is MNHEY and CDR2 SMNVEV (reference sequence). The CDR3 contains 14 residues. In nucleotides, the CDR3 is TGTGCCAGCAGTATTAAAAAGGGGATTGGGGGCTACACCTTC. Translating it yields CASSIKKGIGGYTF.